The table lists the clone carrying this TCR beta chain with a few counts. Its antigen is not identified. The sample originates from a study of identical twins. Study-wide points: The study found excess low generation probability among twin-shared out-of-frame alpha sequences. Within beta out-of-frame sequences, the excess sharing observed between twins was weaker.

With template switching, a universal primer site was added, and the cDNA carried unique molecular identifiers. TCRdb independently ran MiXCR on the 5' RACE reads; one entry per CDR3 protein. The data show under 1 million distinct CDR3 sequences, about 12% seen once. Trimming removed 7 bases at V and 2 bases at J, with 11 bases between. This CDR3 contains 13 residues. The same sample was also studied in work on yellow fever vaccine responses in identical twins.

The rearrangement joins TRBV12-3 or TRBV12-4 to TRBJ1-1, with a tentative D call TRBD1 (6 bases). The sample was PBMCs. The sequence was obtained from a woman aged 18 to 35 in good health. CDR3 protein: CASTDRRNTEAFF. DNA of the CDR3: TGTGCCAGCACCGACAGGAGAAACACTGAAGCTTTCTTT.